The rows below give T cell receptor beta chains drawn from one sample of a study of cytomegalovirus exposure and HLA in healthy donors. Sequencing was performed with immunoSEQ multiplex PCR; in TCRdb, only in-frame clones are kept and a portion is missing. The profile shows about 78,000 clones, approximately 95% of them singletons. Sequencing was performed on PBMCs. The receptors originated from a man between 18 and 29 years old in good health and CMV-seropositive. CDR3s include the opening cysteine and the closing phenylalanine or tryptophan. A D gene is named only where the DNA matches it firmly.

v_gene	d_gene	j_gene	CDR3aa	CDR3nt
TRBV30	TRBD2	TRBJ2-5	CAWSPTSGRETQYF	TGTGCCTGGAGTCCTACTAGCGGGAGGGAGACCCAGTACTTC
TRBV29-1	.	TRBJ2-2	CSVGGRQGITGELFF	TGCAGCGTTGGGGGCCGGCAGGGTATCACCGGGGAGCTGTTTTTT
TRBV10-2	.	TRBJ1-3	CASRDGQLTGNTIYF	TGCGCCAGCAGGGACGGACAGTTAACTGGAAACACCATATATTTT
TRBV5-1	.	TRBJ1-1	CASSLSLRQGPMNTEAFF	TGCGCCAGCAGCTTGAGTCTAAGGCAGGGGCCTATGAACACTGAAGCTTTCTTT
TRBV7-8	.	TRBJ2-1	CASSSMRNDNEQFF	TGTGCCAGCAGCTCTATGCGAAATGACAATGAGCAGTTCTTC
TRBV19	.	TRBJ1-5	CASSGGLIQPQHF	TGTGCCAGTAGTGGGGGGTTAATTCAGCCCCAGCATTTT
TRBV5-1	.	TRBJ2-7	CASARTSSYEQYF	TGCGCCAGCGCCAGAACCAGCTCCTACGAGCAGTACTTC
TRBV2	TRBD1	TRBJ2-1	CASNPGQGSNNEQFF	TGTGCCAGCAACCCGGGACAGGGATCGAACAATGAGCAGTTCTTC
TRBV10-1	TRBD1	TRBJ2-1	CASTRQGSYNEQFF	TGCGCCAGCACCCGACAGGGGAGCTACAATGAGCAGTTCTTC
TRBV6-1	.	TRBJ1-1	CASSEGGGPRTEAFF	TGTGCCAGCAGTGAGGGGGGGGGCCCCAGGACTGAAGCTTTCTTT
TRBV6-5	TRBD1	TRBJ2-7	CASSGIRDRAYEQYF	TGTGCCAGCAGCGGAATCCGGGACAGGGCCTACGAGCAGTACTTC
TRBV15	.	TRBJ2-2	CATSNEGSGELFF	TGTGCCACCAGTAATGAGGGATCCGGGGAGCTGTTTTTT
TRBV5-1	.	TRBJ2-2	CASSLELPGELFF	TGCGCCAGCAGCTTGGAACTACCCGGGGAGCTGTTTTTT
TRBV11-2	.	TRBJ1-1	CASSLVRGGRRDTEAFF	TGTGCCAGCAGCTTAGTAAGGGGGGGGAGAAGGGACACTGAAGCTTTCTTT
TRBV28	.	TRBJ2-1	CASSLFTTINNEQFF	TGTGCCAGCAGTTTATTTACGACTATCAACAATGAGCAGTTCTTC